The 19 T cell receptor beta chains listed next were all sequenced from one sample in a study of T cell repertoires in cytomegalovirus infection. Using its own MiXCR run on the reads, TCRdb lists one record per CDR3 protein. The sample contains roughly 760,000 distinct CDR3 sequences, 35% of which appear only once. The sequenced material came from PBMCs. These receptors came from a human donor in good health (CMV status not recorded). Some clones in this sample may be carry-over from other donors' samples.

On this clonotype: A read error is possible here, since a much larger clone lies one base away. The rearrangement joins TRBV7-2 to TRBJ2-3; D call uncertain. There are 15 residues in the CDR3. CDR1 and CDR2 from the germline V gene are SGHTA and FQGNSA. This chain's CDR3 is CASSSRGIVPDTPYF. CDR3 bases: TGTGCCAGCAGCTCCCGTGGAATCGTACCCGATACGCCGTATTTT.

This clonotype showed up just a few times. The V call is TRBV6-6, the J call TRBJ1-2; D is unresolved. The CDR3 runs to 14 residues. Germline CDR1 reads MNHNY; CDR2 reads SVGAGI (reference sequence). Trimming pared 0 bases from V and 2 bases from J, leaving 7 bases between. The CDR3 DNA reads TGTGCCAGCAGTTACTCGGATCTGAACTATGGCTACACCTTC. The encoded protein is CASSYSDLNYGYTF.

This chain links TRBV7-8 with TRBJ1-5; D unresolved. The CDR3 totals 13 residues. Germline V lookup: CDR1 SGHVS, CDR2 FQNEAQ. The V gene lost 8 bases and the J gene lost 0 bases, with 8 bases spanning the gap. DNA for the CDR3: TGTGCCAGCTGCCCCGGTAGCAATCAGCCCCAGCATTTT. This codes for CASCPGSNQPQHF.

V is TRBV7-2 and J is TRBJ2-7; D is perhaps TRBD2 (5 bases). Trimming cost V 4 bases and J 7 bases, with 11 bases left between them. CDR3 length: 12 residues. Germline loops: CDR1 SGHTA, CDR2 FQGNSA. DNA of the CDR3: TGTGCCAGCAGCTGGACCGGGGTAGAGCAGTACTTC. The encoded protein is CASSWTGVEQYF.

The gene calls are TRBV6-2 or TRBV6-3 and TRBJ2-4; D gene uncertain. Germline V gene data show CDR1 as MNHEY and CDR2 as SVGEGT. The CDR3 runs 16 residues. Trimming cost V 5 bases and J 0 bases, with 14 bases left between them. The CDR3 sequence: CASSRPFERAKNIQYF. Here the CDR3 DNA reads TGTGCCAGCAGTCGACCTTTCGAAAGAGCCAAAAACATTCAGTACTTC.

J is TRBJ2-5 and V is TRBV12-3 or TRBV12-4; unclear D gene. V lost 6 bases, J lost 5 bases, and 16 bases lay in between. This CDR3 has 14 amino acids. CDR3 protein: CASSLIPLRETQYF. In nucleotides, the CDR3 is TGTGCCAGCAGCCTGATCCCCCTCAGGGAGACCCAGTACTTC.

The V call is TRBV19, the J call TRBJ2-1; TRBD1 matches 12 bases. J was trimmed by 4 bases and V by 3 bases; bases with no gene match: 7. Germline CDR1 LNHDA, CDR2 SQIVND (reference sequence). This CDR3 region has 17 residues. In DNA, the CDR3 is TGTGCCAGTAGTATCTCGGGACAGGGGGCTCGGTACAATGAGCAGTTCTTC. Its translation is CASSISGQGARYNEQFF. Looking up the rest from reference TRBV19 and TRBJ2-1 gives the full variable domain: DGGITQSPKYLFRKEGQNVTLSCEQNLNHDAMYWYRQDPGQGLRLIYYSQIVNDFQKGDIAEGYSVSREKKESFPLTVTSAQKNPTAFYLCASSISGQGARYNEQFFGPGTRLTVL.

This clonotype showed up just a few times. This sequence joins TRBV5-1 and TRBJ2-3; D uncertain. CDR3 length: 16 amino acids. Germline V gene lookup returns CDR1 SGHRS and CDR2 YFSETQ. The V end was cut by 7 bases, the J end by 4 bases, with 22 bases between. CDR3 region: CASGMDGRRLSDTQYF. The CDR3 DNA is TGCGCCAGCGGCATGGACGGGCGTAGGTTGTCAGATACGCAGTATTTT.

The genes are TRBV7-6 and TRBJ2-3; 8 bases line up with TRBD1. The CDR3 is made up of 19 amino acids. J was trimmed by 0 bases and V by 4 bases; bases with no gene match: 15. The germline V gene encodes CDR1 SGHVS and CDR2 FNYEAQ. The CDR3 here is CASSSPDRAYGTSTDTQYF. Written as DNA, the CDR3 is TGTGCCAGCAGCTCGCCGGACAGGGCCTATGGAACTAGCACAGATACGCAGTATTTT.

V and J are TRBV5-6 and TRBJ1-4; D is undetermined. The V gene lost 4 bases and the J gene lost 4 bases, with 5 bases spanning the gap. The V gene's germline CDR1 is SGHDT and CDR2 YYEEEE. The CDR3 runs 12 residues. CDR3 nucleotides: TGTGCCAGCAGCGGGCTTAATGAAAAACTGTTTTTT. Its translation: CASSGLNEKLFF.

This CDR3 is CASSLVGSLAKETQYF. The CDR3 DNA is TGTGCCAGCAGCTTAGTGGGCTCCCTGGCAAAAGAGACCCAGTACTTC. This rearrangement joins TRBV7-2 to TRBJ2-5, with D hard to call. CDR3 length equals 16 residues. V was clipped by 1 base and J by 3 bases, with 15 bases between them. The germline CDR1 and CDR2 sequences are SGHTA and FQGNSA.

Regarding this clonotype: Sequence at one end of the junction differs from germline and may be a read error. This chain uses TRBV11-2 with TRBJ1-2; D unclear. There are 13 residues in the CDR3. Per the germline V gene, CDR1 is SGHAT and CDR2 is FQNNGV. CDR3 nucleotides: TGTGCCAGCAGCTCGGATGTTAACTATTGCTACACCTTC. Protein: CASSSDVNYCYTF.

V gene TRBV20-1 combines with J gene TRBJ1-1; no reliable D call. With 1 base removed from V and 1 base from J, the gap between germline ends came to 16 bases. The CDR3 runs to 16 residues. Germline V CDR1 and CDR2: DFQATT, SNEGSKA (reference sequence). The CDR3 protein is CSARAITPGGNTEAFF. The CDR3 DNA reads TGCAGTGCTAGAGCGATAACCCCGGGAGGGAACACTGAAGCTTTCTTT.

This chain links TRBV2 with TRBJ1-1; the D is unclear. Germline CDR1 reads SNHLY; CDR2 reads FYNNEI. The CDR3 has 13 amino acids. Deletions cut 3 bases from V and 5 bases from J, with 10 bases between. As DNA, the CDR3 is TGTGCCAGCAGTGATCAAGGAGGGACTGAAGCTTTCTTT. It codes for CASSDQGGTEAFF.

The chain carries TRBV20-1 and TRBJ1-5; the D is unclear. V gave up 0 bases and J gave up 2 bases, with 8 bases separating them. The CDR3 extends over 14 amino acids. Germline loops: CDR1 DFQATT, CDR2 SNEGSKA (reference sequence). In DNA, the CDR3 is TGCAGTGCTAGAGATCGTAGGGGCAATCAGCCCCAGCATTTT. Residues: CSARDRRGNQPQHF.

To note about this clonotype: Because it lacks the conserved phenylalanine or tryptophan at the end, this CDR3 is likely a read error. The chain couples TRBV19 to TRBJ2-7, with D perhaps given as TRBD1 or TRBD2 (6 bases each). V gave up 4 bases and J gave up 5 bases, with 12 bases separating them. The CDR3 is 13 amino acids. The germline gives CDR1 LNHDA, CDR2 SQIVND (reference sequence). CDR3 nucleotide sequence: TGTGCCAGTAGTAAAGGGGGGACAAACGAGCAGTACTTA. As protein: CASSKGGTNEQYL.

This clonotype was seen more than once but under ten times. The genes are TRBV20-1 and TRBJ1-6; possibly TRBD1 for D (5 bases). Trimming removed 0 bases from V and 2 bases from J, with 17 bases in between. Germline V gene data show CDR1 as DFQATT and CDR2 as SNEGSKA (reference sequence). CDR3 length equals 18 residues. CDR3 residues: CSARDPRHGGTYNSPLHF. The CDR3 DNA sequence: TGCAGTGCTAGAGATCCTCGCCACGGGGGAACCTATAATTCACCCCTCCACTTT.

This chain uses TRBV6-1 with TRBJ1-4, with D uncertain. Germline V gene sequence: CDR1 MNHNS, CDR2 SASEGT. The CDR3 extends over 13 amino acids. Between the trimmed V and J ends, which lost 6 bases and 3 bases, there was a span of 8 bases. The CDR3 here is CASRRGANEKLFF. CDR3 bases: TGTGCCAGCAGAAGAGGAGCTAATGAAAAACTGTTTTTT.

This clonotype was recorded once. This chain joins TRBV7-2 and TRBJ1-6, with 8 bases identical to TRBD1. Looked up from germline, CDR1 is SGHTA and CDR2 is FQGNSA. The CDR3 is 15 residues long. J was trimmed by 13 bases and V by 5 bases; bases with no gene match: 13. CDR3 residues: CASSRTGLSLTPLHF. The CDR3 nucleotides read TGTGCCAGCAGCCGGACAGGGCTTTCGTTAACCCCCCTCCACTTT.